The text below deals with one T cell receptor (beta chain). The target antigen is unknown. This entry comes from a study of cytomegalovirus exposure and HLA in healthy donors. Germline V gives CDR1 MNHEY, CDR2 SVGAGI. The CDR3 is made up of 14 amino acids. V shed 4 bases and J shed 8 bases, with 17 bases lying between them. Overall study findings and caveats: Later on, an analysis found that several of the most significant clusters appeared to be linked to common viral pathogens, which included parvovirus B19.

Primers: 60 Vbeta forward and 13 Jbeta reverse. Sequencing used immunoSEQ multiplex PCR; TCRdb keeps in-frame clones, though not all of them. The sample contains approximately 130,000 clones, roughly 80% of which appear only once. Sequenced: PBMCs. The sequence derives from a woman aged 40 to 49 in good health and CMV-seronegative. J is TRBJ1-2 and V is TRBV6-5; tentatively, D is TRBD1 (6 bases). The CDR3 sequence: CASSSPGTKGGYTF. DNA for the CDR3: TGTGCCAGCAGTTCCCCCGGGACAAAAGGCGGCTACACCTTC.